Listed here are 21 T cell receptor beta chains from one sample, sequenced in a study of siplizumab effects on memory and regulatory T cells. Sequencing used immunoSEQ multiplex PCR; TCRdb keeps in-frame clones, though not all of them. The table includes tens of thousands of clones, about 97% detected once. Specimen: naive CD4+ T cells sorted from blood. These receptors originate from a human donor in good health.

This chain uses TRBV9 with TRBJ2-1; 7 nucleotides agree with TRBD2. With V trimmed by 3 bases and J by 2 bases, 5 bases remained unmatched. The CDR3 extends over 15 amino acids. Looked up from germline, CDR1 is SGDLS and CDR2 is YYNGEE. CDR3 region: CASSGAGKTYNEQFF. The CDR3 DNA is TGTGCCAGCAGCGGAGCGGGAAAGACCTACAATGAGCAGTTCTTC.

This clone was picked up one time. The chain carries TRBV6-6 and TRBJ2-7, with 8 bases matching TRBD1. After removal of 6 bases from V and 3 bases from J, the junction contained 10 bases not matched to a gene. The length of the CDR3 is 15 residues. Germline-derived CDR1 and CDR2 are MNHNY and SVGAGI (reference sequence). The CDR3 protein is CASRSGTGGLYEQYF. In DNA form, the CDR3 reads TGTGCCAGCAGGTCGGGGACAGGAGGGCTCTACGAGCAGTACTTC.

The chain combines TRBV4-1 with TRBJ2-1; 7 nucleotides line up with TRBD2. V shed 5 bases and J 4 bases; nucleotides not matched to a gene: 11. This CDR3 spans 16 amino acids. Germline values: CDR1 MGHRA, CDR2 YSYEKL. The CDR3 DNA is TGCGCCAGCAGCAGCCTGGGGGGGATTAGTTACAATGAGCAGTTCTTC. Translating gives CASSSLGGISYNEQFF.

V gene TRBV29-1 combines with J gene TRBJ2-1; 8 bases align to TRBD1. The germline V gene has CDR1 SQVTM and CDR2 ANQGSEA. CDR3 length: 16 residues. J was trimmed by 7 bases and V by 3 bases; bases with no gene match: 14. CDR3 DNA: TGCAGCGTTGAGGTAGTTGGACAGGGTAATTGGAATGAGCAGTTCTTC. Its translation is CSVEVVGQGNWNEQFF.

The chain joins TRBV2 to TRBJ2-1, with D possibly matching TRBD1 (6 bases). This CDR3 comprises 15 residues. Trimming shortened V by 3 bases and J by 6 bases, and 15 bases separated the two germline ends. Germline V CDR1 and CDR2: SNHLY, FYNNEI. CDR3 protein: CASSEPQGRGNEQFF. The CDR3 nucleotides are TGTGCCAGCAGTGAGCCACAGGGTCGGGGCAATGAGCAGTTCTTC.

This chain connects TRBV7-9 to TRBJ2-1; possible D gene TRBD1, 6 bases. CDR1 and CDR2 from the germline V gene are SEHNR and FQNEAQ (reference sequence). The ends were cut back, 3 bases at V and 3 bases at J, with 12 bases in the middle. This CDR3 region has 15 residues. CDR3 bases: TGTGCCAGCAGCTTCAGGGACACGTACTACAATGAGCAGTTCTTC. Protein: CASSFRDTYYNEQFF.

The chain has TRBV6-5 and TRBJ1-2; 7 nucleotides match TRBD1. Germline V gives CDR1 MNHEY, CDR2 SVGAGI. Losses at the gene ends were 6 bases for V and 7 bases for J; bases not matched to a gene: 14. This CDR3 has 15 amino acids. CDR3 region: CASSLADRASSGYTF. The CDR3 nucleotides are TGTGCCAGCAGCCTCGCCGACAGGGCCTCCTCTGGCTACACCTTC.

The CDR3 nucleotides read TGTGCCAGCAGCGGACAGGGGAATCAGCCCCAGCATTTT. As protein: CASSGQGNQPQHF. The chain is built from TRBV28 and TRBJ1-5; 9 bases fit TRBD1. This CDR3 is 13 amino acids long. The germline CDR1 and CDR2 sequences are MDHEN and SYDVKM. V trimming: 6 bases; J trimming: 4 bases; junction bases outside the gene matches: 1.

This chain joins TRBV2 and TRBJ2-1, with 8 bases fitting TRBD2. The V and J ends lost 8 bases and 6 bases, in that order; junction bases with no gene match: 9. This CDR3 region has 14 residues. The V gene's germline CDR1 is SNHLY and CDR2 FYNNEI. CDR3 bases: TGTGCCAGCCGTAGCGGGGTCCTTAGCAATGAGCAGTTCTTC. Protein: CASRSGVLSNEQFF.

The chain's CDR3 is CASSLGRSTDTQYF. In DNA form, the CDR3 reads TGTGCCAGCAGCTTAGGCAGAAGCACAGATACGCAGTATTTT. The chain uses TRBV7-2 and TRBJ2-3, with D hard to call. CDR3 size: 14 residues. The V gene lost 1 base and the J gene lost 0 bases, with 5 bases spanning the gap. The germline V gene has CDR1 SGHTA and CDR2 FQGNSA.

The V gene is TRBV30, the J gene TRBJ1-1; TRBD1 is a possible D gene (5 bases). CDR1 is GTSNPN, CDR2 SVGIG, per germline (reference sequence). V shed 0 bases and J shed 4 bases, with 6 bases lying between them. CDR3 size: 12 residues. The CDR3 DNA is TGTGCCTGGAGTGTCAGGGTCACTGAAGCTTTCTTT. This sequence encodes CAWSVRVTEAFF.

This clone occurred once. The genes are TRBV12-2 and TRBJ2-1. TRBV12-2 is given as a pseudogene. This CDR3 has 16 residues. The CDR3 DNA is TGTGCAAGTCGCTTAGGGGCACGTAACTACCCCAATGAGCAGTTCTTC. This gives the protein CASRLGARNYPNEQFF.

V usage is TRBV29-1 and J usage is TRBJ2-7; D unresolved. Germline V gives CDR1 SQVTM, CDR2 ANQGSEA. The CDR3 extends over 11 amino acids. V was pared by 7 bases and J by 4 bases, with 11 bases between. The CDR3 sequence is CSAPFGYEQYF. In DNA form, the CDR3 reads TGCAGCGCGCCGTTTGGGTACGAGCAGTACTTC.

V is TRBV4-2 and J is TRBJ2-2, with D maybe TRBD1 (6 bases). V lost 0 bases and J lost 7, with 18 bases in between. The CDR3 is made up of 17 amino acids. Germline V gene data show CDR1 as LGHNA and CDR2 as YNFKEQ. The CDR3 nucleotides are TGTGCCAGCAGCCAAGATAAGGGGGTAGCTTCCGTCGGGGAGCTGTTTTTT. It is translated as CASSQDKGVASVGELFF.

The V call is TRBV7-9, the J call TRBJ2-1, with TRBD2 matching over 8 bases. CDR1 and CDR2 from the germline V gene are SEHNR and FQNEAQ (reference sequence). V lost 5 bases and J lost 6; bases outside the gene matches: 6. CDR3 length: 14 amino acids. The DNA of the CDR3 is TGTGCCAGCAGCCAGACCGGGACTAGCAATGAGCAGTTCTTC. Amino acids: CASSQTGTSNEQFF.

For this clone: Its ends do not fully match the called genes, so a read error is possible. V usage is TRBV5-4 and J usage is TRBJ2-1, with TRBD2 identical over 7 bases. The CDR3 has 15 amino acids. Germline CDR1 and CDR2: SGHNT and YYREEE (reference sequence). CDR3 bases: TGTGCCAGCAAAACGCAAGGCGGGAGACCCGGTAGGGATGTCTTC. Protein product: CASKTQGGRPGRDVF. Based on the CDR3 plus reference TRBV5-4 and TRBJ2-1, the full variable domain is ETGVTQSPTHLIKTRGQQVTLRCSSQSGHNTVSWYQQALGQGPQFIFQYYREEENGRGNFPPRFSGLQFPNYSSELNVNALELDDSALYLCASKTQGGRPGRDVFGPGTRLTVL.

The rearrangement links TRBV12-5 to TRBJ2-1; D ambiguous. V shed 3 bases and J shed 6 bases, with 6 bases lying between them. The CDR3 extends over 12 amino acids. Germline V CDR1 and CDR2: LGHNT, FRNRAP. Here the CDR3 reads CASGFGPNEQFF. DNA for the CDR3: TGTGCTAGTGGTTTCGGTCCCAATGAGCAGTTCTTC.

The CDR3 nucleotides read TGTGCCAGCAGTGGAGGGACAGGGTATGTTGGGCCCCAGCATTTT. Protein product: CASSGGTGYVGPQHF. The chain links TRBV27 to TRBJ1-5; TRBD1 matches at 9 bases. Per the germline V gene, CDR1 is MNHEY and CDR2 is SMNVEV (reference sequence). V dropped 5 bases and J dropped 9; count of bases not matched to a gene: 11. This CDR3 is built from 15 residues.

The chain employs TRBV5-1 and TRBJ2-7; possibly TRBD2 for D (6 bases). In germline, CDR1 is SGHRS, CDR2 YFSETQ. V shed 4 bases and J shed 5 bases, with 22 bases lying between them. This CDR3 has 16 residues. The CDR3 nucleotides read TGCGCCAGCAGCCAAACCAAGCTAGCGCCATCCAACGAGCAGTACTTC. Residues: CASSQTKLAPSNEQYF.

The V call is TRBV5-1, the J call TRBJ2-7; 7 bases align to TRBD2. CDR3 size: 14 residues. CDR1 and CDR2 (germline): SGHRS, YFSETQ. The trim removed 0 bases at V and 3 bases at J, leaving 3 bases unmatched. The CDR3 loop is CASSLGGRDYEQYF. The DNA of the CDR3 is TGCGCCAGCAGCTTGGGTGGGAGGGACTACGAGCAGTACTTC. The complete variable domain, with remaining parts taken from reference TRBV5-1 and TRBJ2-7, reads KAGVTQTPRYLIKTRGQQVTLSCSPISGHRSVSWYQQTPGQGLQFLFEYFSETQRNKGNFPGRFSGRQFSNSRSEMNVSTLELGDSALYLCASSLGGRDYEQYFGPGTRLTVT.

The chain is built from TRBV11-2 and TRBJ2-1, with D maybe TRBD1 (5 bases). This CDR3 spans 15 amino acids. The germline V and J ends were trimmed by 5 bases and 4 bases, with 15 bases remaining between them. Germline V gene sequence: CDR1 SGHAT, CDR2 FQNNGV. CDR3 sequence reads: CASSLGVGRYNEQFF. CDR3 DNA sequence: TGTGCCAGCAGCCTAGGGGTCGGCAGGTACAATGAGCAGTTCTTC.